The sequence of this T cell receptor beta chain was determined in a study of PD-1 blockade in classical Hodgkin lymphoma. About the research overall: Intravenous infusions of nivolumab 3 mg/kg reached patients every 2 weeks. Overall study findings and caveats: For complete responders, baseline diversity was comparable to that of newly diagnosed patients. Patients were excluded if nivolumab began under 1 year after ASCT (the autologous transplant). Reports indicated that newly diagnosed patients had lower baseline TCR diversity than healthy donors did.

Each patient relapsed following autologous stem cell transplantation, and prior brentuximab vedotin exposure differed. For this clone: Antigen: not known.

Germline lookup yields CDR1 SGHVS and CDR2 FQNEAQ. This CDR3 is 14 amino acids long. Trimming removed 3 bases from V and 1 base from J, with 10 bases in between. Produced via immunoSEQ multiplex PCR; TCRdb's table is partial and in-frame only. This repertoire shows approximately 160,000 clones, approximately 72% found once; its top ten account for about 9%. This receptor was obtained from a human donor with classical Hodgkin lymphoma. The V and J genes are TRBV7-8 and TRBJ2-7; possible D gene TRBD1, 6 bases. The sample here was peripheral blood mononuclear cells (PBMCs), taken before the second cycle of nivolumab. The CDR3 loop is CASSFSGTSYEQYF. Here the CDR3 DNA reads TGTGCCAGCAGCTTTTCTGGGACATCCTACGAGCAGTACTTC.